In this sample, the clone carrying this T cell receptor beta chain turned up once. A much larger clonotype is one base distant, so this may be a read error. The data derive from a study of T cells in Graves' hyperthyroidism and ophthalmopathy. Study overall: Peripheral blood was taken when the disease was first diagnosed, before any treatment began.

It was considered stable Graves' hyperthyroidism when ophthalmopathy did not progress within 18 months. Patients aged 18 to 65 had newly diagnosed hyperthyroidism of under 2 months' duration. TCR beta CDR3 region amplification was performed from RNA transcripts. First-round RT-PCR with HTBI primers amplified the TCR CDR3 region. TCRdb redid the calling of the multiplex PCR reads with MiXCR, one entry per CDR3 protein. The sample holds some 500,000 distinct CDR3 sequences, 13% to 15% seen once. Sample: blood. The source of this sequence is a woman aged 18 to 35 with Graves' hyperthyroidism.

CDR3: CGAEGQGNTEAFF. The DNA for the CDR3 is TGCGGCGCGGAGGGACAGGGGAACACTGAAGCTTTCTTT. The rearrangement uses TRBV29-1 and TRBJ1-1; 9 bases map to TRBD1. The CDR3 is made up of 13 amino acids. The germline V gene encodes CDR1 SQVTM and CDR2 ANQGSEA.